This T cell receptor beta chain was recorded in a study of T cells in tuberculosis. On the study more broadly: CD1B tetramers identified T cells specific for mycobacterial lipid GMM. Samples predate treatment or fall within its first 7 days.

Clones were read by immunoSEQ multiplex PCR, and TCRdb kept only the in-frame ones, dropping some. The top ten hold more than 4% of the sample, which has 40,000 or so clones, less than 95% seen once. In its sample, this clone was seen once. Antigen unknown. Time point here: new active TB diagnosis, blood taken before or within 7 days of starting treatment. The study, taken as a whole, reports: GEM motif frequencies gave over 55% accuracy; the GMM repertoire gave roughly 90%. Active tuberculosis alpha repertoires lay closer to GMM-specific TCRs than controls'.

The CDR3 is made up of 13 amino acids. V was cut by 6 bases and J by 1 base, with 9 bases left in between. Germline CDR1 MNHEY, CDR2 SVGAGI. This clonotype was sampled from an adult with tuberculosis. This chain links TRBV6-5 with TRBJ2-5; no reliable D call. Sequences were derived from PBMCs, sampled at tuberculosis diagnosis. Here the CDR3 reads CASSRRIQETQYF. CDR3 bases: TGTGCCAGCAGCCGGCGGATCCAAGAGACCCAGTACTTC.